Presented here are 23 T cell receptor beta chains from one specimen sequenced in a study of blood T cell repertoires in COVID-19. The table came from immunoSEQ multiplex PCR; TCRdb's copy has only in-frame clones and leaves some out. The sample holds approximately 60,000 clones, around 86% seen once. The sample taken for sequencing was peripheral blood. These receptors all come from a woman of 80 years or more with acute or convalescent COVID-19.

For the CDR3, the DNA is TGTGCCAGCAGCCAAAGGGGGGAGCAGTACTTC. The encoded protein is CASSQRGEQYF. The chain joins TRBV3-1 (or the pseudogene TRBV3-2) to TRBJ2-7; D may be TRBD1 (6 bases). Germline CDR1 and CDR2: LGHDT and YNNKEL (reference sequence). The CDR3 has 11 amino acids. V dropped 2 bases and J dropped 7 bases, with 6 bases sitting between them.

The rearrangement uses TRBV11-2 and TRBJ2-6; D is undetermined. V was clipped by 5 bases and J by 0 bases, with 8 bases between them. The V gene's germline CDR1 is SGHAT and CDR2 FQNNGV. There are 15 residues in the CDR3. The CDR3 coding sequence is TGTGCCAGCAGCGGCAGACTCTCTGGGGCCAACGTCCTGACTTTC. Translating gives CASSGRLSGANVLTF.

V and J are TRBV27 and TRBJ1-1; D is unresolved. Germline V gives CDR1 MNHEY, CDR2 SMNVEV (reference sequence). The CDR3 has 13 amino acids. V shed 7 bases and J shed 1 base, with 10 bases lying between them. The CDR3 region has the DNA TGTGCCAGCATTGGGCAGCCGAACACTGAAGCTTTCTTT. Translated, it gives CASIGQPNTEAFF.

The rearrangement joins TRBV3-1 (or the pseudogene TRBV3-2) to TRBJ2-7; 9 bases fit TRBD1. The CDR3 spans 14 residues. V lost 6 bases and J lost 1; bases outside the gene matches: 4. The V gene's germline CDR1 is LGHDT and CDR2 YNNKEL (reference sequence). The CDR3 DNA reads TGTGCCAGCAGAGACAGGGGGGCGTCCTACGAGCAGTACTTC. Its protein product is CASRDRGASYEQYF.

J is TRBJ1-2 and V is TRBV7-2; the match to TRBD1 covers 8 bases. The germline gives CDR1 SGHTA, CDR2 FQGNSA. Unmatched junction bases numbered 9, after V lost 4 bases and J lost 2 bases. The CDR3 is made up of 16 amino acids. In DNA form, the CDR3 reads TGTGCCAGCAGCTCCCCACCACGGACAGGGAACTATGGCTACACCTTC. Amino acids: CASSSPPRTGNYGYTF.

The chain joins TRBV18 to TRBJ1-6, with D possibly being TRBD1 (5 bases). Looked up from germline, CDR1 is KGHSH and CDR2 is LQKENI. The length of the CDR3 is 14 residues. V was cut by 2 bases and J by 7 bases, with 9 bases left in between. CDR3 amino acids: CASSPTAGNSPLHF. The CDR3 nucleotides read TGTGCCAGCTCACCAACAGCAGGGAATTCACCCCTCCACTTT. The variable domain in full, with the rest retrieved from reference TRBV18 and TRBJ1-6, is NAGVMQNPRHLVRRRGQEARLRCSPMKGHSHVYWYRQLPEEGLKFMVYLQKENIIDESGMPKERFSAEFPKEGPSILRIQQVVRGDSAAYFCASSPTAGNSPLHFGNGTRLTVT.

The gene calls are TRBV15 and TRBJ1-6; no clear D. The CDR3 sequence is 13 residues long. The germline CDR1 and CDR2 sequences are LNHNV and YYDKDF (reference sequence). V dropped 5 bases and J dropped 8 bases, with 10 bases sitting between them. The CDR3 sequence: CATSPRLDSPLHF. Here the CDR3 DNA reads TGTGCCACCAGCCCCAGGCTTGATTCACCCCTCCACTTT. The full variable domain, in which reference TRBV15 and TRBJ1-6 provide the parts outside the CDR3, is DAMVIQNPRYQVTQFGKPVTLSCSQTLNHNVMYWYQQKSSQAPKLLFHYYDKDFNNEADTPDNFQSRRPNTSFCFLDIRSPGLGDTAMYLCATSPRLDSPLHFGNGTRLTVT.

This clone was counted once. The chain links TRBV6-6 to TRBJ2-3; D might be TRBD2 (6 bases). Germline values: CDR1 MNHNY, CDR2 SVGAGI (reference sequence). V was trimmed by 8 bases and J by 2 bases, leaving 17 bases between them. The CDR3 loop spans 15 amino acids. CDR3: CASPYPGGTTDTQYF. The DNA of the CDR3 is TGTGCCAGCCCCTACCCCGGGGGAACCACAGATACGCAGTATTTT.

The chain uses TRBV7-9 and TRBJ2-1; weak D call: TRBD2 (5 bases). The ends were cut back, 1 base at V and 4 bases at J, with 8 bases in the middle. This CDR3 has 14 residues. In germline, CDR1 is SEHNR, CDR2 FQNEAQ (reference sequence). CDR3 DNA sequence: TGTGCCAGCAGCTTAGTCGGGGATTACAATGAGCAGTTCTTC. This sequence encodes CASSLVGDYNEQFF.

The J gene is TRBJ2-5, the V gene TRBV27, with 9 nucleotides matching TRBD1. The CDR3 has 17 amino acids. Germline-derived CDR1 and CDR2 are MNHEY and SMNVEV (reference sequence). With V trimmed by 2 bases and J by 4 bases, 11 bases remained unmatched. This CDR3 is CASSLPYRGRGGETQYF. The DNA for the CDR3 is TGTGCCAGCAGTTTACCTTACAGGGGGCGCGGGGGAGAGACCCAGTACTTC.

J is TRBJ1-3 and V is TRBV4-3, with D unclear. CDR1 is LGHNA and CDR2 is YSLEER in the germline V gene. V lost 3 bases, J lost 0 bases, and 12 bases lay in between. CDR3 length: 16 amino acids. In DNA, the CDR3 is TGCGCCAGCAGCCAGCTAGGAGGGTTCTCTGGAAACACCATATATTTT. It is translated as CASSQLGGFSGNTIYF.

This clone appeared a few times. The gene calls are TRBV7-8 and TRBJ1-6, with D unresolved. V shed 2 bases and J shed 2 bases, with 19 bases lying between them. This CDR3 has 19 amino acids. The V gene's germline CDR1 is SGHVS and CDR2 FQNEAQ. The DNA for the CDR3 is TGTGCCAGCAGCTTAAGACCTCCGCTCCGGGAGGCCTATAATTCACCCCTCCACTTT. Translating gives CASSLRPPLREAYNSPLHF.

Here the CDR3 DNA reads TGCGCCAGCAGCGGAATACAGGGCACCGGGGAGCTGTTTTTT. It encodes CASSGIQGTGELFF. The chain uses TRBV5-1 and TRBJ2-2, with TRBD1 as a possible D gene (6 bases). The length of the CDR3 is 14 residues. Per germline, CDR1 SGHRS and CDR2 YFSETQ. Trimming removed 4 bases from V and 4 bases from J, with 11 bases in between.

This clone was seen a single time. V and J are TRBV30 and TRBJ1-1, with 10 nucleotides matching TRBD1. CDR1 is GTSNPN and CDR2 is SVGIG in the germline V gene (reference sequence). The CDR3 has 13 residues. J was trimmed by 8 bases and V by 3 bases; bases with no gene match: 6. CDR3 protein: CAWRGQGRPEAFF. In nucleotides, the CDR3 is TGTGCCTGGAGGGGACAGGGGCGCCCCGAAGCTTTCTTT.

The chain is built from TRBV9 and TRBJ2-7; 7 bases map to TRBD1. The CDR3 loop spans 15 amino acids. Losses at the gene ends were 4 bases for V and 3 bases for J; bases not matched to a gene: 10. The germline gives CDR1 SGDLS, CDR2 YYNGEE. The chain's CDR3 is CASSTRPGQSYEQYF. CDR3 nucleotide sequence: TGTGCCAGCAGCACACGGCCGGGACAGAGCTACGAGCAGTACTTC.

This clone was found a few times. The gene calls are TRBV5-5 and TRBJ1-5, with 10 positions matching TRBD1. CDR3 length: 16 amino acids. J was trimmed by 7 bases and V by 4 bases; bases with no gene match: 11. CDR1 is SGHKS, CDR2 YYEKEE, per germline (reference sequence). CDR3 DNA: TGTGCCAGCAGCCCTCCGGGACAGGGGACCCGACAGCCCCAGCATTTT. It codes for CASSPPGQGTRQPQHF.

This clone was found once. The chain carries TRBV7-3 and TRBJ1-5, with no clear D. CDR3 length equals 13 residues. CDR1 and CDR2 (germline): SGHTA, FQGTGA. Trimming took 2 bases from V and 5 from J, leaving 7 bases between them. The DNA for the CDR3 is TGTGCCAGCAGCTTATCGGTAGATCAGCCCCAGCATTTT. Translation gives CASSLSVDQPQHF.

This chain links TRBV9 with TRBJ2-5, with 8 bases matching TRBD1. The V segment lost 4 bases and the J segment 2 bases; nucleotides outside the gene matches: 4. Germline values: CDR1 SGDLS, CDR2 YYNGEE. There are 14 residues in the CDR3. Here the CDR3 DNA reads TGTGCCAGCAGCTCCGGACAGGGTCAAGAGACCCAGTACTTC. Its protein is CASSSGQGQETQYF.

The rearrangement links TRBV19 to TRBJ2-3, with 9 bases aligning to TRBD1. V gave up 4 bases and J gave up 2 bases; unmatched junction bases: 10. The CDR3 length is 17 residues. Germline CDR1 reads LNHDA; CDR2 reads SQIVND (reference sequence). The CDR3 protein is CASSSSRRDRATDTQYF. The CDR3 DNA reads TGTGCCAGTAGTAGCTCGAGGCGGGACAGGGCCACAGATACGCAGTATTTT. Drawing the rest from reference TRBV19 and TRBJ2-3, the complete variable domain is DGGITQSPKYLFRKEGQNVTLSCEQNLNHDAMYWYRQDPGQGLRLIYYSQIVNDFQKGDIAEGYSVSREKKESFPLTVTSAQKNPTAFYLCASSSSRRDRATDTQYFGPGTRLTVL.

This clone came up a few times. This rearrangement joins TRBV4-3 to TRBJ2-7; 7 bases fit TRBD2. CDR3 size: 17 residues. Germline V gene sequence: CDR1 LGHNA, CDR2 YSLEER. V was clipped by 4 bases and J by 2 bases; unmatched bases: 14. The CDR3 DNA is TGCGCCAGCAGCCCGGCTCGAGATGAGCTAGCGGCCTACGAGCAGTACTTC. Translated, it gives CASSPARDELAAYEQYF.

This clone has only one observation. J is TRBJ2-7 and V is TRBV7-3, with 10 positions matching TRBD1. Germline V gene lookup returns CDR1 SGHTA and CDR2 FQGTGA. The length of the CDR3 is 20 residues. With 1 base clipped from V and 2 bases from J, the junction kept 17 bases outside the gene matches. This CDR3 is CASSLRPTGGLNGATYEQYF. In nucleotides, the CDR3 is TGTGCCAGCAGCTTAAGGCCGACAGGGGGCCTGAACGGGGCGACCTACGAGCAGTACTTC.

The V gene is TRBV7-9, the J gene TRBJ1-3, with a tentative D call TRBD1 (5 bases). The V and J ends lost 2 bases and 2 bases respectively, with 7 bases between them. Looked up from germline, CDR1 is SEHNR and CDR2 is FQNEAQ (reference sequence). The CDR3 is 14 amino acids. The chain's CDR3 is CASSLQGAGNTIYF. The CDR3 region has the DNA TGTGCCAGCAGCTTACAGGGTGCTGGAAACACCATATATTTT.

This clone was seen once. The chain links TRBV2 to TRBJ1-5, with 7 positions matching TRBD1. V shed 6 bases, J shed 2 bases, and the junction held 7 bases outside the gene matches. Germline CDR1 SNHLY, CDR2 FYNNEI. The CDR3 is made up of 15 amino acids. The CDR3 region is CASRGQTAGNQPQHF. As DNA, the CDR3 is TGTGCCAGCAGGGGACAGACGGCGGGCAATCAGCCCCAGCATTTT.